This T cell receptor beta chain was documented in a study of molecular identifiers for immune sequencing clone quantification. A remark on this clonotype: Its antigen is not known.

It was from around 20,000 to 1,000,000 sorted cells, with 10%, 30% or 50% RNA, that naive CD8 libraries came. Regarding the study as a whole: Clones above 20 RNA copies contained over 99% of effector molecules but under 1% of naive ones. Sizes of highly expanded clones could be underestimated through identical TCRs sharing a barcode.

The CDR3 is 19 amino acids. Germline V CDR1 and CDR2: SNHLY, FYNNEI. The V gene end was trimmed by 6 bases and the J gene end by 3 bases; junction bases not matched to a gene: 19. Previously described methods and listed TCR primers were used for bulk TCR libraries. TCRdb independently ran MiXCR on the PCR reads; one entry per CDR3 protein. The sample has 460,000 or so distinct CDR3 sequences, about 21% seen once. The source is a human donor in good health. Some libraries in this study had Jurkat cell RNA spiked in. Sequenced: naive CD8+ T cells from blood, with Jurkat cell RNA spiked in. Subset indicated: FACS-sorted CD8+CD4-CCR7+CD45RA+ naive T cells. This sequence joins TRBV2 and TRBJ2-2, with 7 positions matching TRBD2. In nucleotides, the CDR3 is TGTGCCAGCAGGAAACACCGGGACTATCGGAGGATCGACACCGGGGAGCTGTTTTTT. Translation gives CASRKHRDYRRIDTGELFF.